This passage covers 25 T cell receptor beta chains from one sample sequenced in a study of OX40 agonist ivuxolimab in advanced cancers. Only in-frame clones appear in the TCRdb table, and some are missing; sequencing was by immunoSEQ multiplex PCR. The sample lists 60,000 or so clones; more than 65% were seen once. This specimen consisted of CD4+ or CD8+ T cells sorted from blood, obtained in a trial of the OX40 agonist ivuxolimab. The receptors originated from an adult with an advanced solid tumor such as melanoma, head and neck, liver or kidney cancer.

J is TRBJ2-2 and V is TRBV4-2; 10 positions match TRBD2. J gave up 8 bases and V 0 bases, and 6 bases lay outside the gene matches. CDR1 is LGHNA, CDR2 YNFKEQ, per germline. CDR3 length: 16 amino acids. The CDR3 DNA is TGTGCCAGCAGCCAAGATAGACTAGCGGGCGGTGGGGAGCTGTTTTTT. Translated, it gives CASSQDRLAGGGELFF.

The chain has TRBV7-2 and TRBJ2-7; no reliable D call. Germline CDR1 is SGHTA and CDR2 is FQGNSA. This CDR3 has 14 amino acids. V dropped 1 base and J dropped 0 bases, with 7 bases sitting between them. In nucleotides, the CDR3 is TGTGCCAGCAGCTTAGGCCCAGCCTCCTACGAGCAGTACTTC. It is translated as CASSLGPASYEQYF.

The chain employs TRBV29-1 and TRBJ2-2; perhaps TRBD1 as D (5 bases). This CDR3 region has 14 residues. With 4 bases removed from V and 0 bases from J, the gap between germline ends came to 9 bases. Germline-derived CDR1 and CDR2 are SQVTM and ANQGSEA. Written as DNA, the CDR3 is TGCAGCGTTGGAATGGACACGAACACCGGGGAGCTGTTTTTT. Translating it yields CSVGMDTNTGELFF.

The chain employs TRBV5-6 and TRBJ2-1; a possible D gene is TRBD1 (7 bases). The germline V gene encodes CDR1 SGHDT and CDR2 YYEEEE. V was shortened by 4 bases and J by 3 bases, with 14 bases between the two germline ends. The CDR3 sequence is 15 residues long. CDR3 amino acids: CASSPPGGNYNEQFF. Written as DNA, the CDR3 is TGTGCCAGCAGCCCACCAGGGGGGAACTACAATGAGCAGTTCTTC.

This rearrangement joins TRBV19 to TRBJ2-7; D is undetermined. The CDR3 spans 16 residues. Looked up from germline, CDR1 is LNHDA and CDR2 is SQIVND (reference sequence). V shed 5 bases and J shed 2 bases, with 19 bases lying between them. CDR3 sequence (DNA): TGTGCCAGTAGTGCCCACGCGACGGCAGTGACCTACGAGCAGTACTTC. Amino acid sequence: CASSAHATAVTYEQYF.

The chain is built from TRBV5-1 and TRBJ2-3, with D perhaps assigned TRBD1 or TRBD2 (5 bases each). Germline values: CDR1 SGHRS, CDR2 YFSETQ. The CDR3 contains 16 residues. The V gene lost 1 base and the J gene lost 0 bases, with 12 bases spanning the gap. DNA of the CDR3: TGCGCCAGCAGCTTGTTTACCGGGGCTAGCACAGATACGCAGTATTTT. Amino acid sequence: CASSLFTGASTDTQYF.

The V and J genes are TRBV7-6 and TRBJ2-2, with D uncertain. Trimming took 7 bases from V and 1 from J, leaving 10 bases between them. The CDR3 sequence is 14 residues long. CDR1 is SGHVS, CDR2 FNYEAQ, per germline. The CDR3 sequence: CASNPHGNTGELFF. The CDR3 DNA follows: TGTGCCAGCAATCCCCACGGGAACACCGGGGAGCTGTTTTTT.

A word on this clone: A junction boundary mismatches the germline segment, possibly from a read error. The chain joins TRBV7-7 to TRBJ2-5; D gene uncertain. Germline V lookup: CDR1 SSHAT, CDR2 FNYEAQ (reference sequence). The CDR3 is made up of 15 amino acids. The DNA of the CDR3 is TGTGCTAGCAGCTTAAGTCCCGGAGAGCAAGAGACCCAGTACTTC. This encodes CASSLSPGEQETQYF.

The genes are TRBV11-2 and TRBJ2-7; D unresolved. CDR1 SGHAT and CDR2 FQNNGV come from the germline V gene. The CDR3 is 13 amino acids. V lost 4 bases and J lost 7, with 14 bases in between. CDR3 in DNA: TGTGCCAGCAGCTCCCTCAAGACCAGTGAGCAGTACTTC. This encodes CASSSLKTSEQYF.

The chain links TRBV30 to TRBJ2-5, with a weak D call TRBD2 (6 bases). Germline lookup yields CDR1 GTSNPN and CDR2 SVGIG (reference sequence). V was trimmed by 5 bases and J by 0 bases, leaving 13 bases between them. The CDR3 consists of 14 residues. CDR3 amino acids: CAWEGLHNQETQYF. The CDR3 DNA follows: TGTGCCTGGGAGGGACTCCACAACCAAGAGACCCAGTACTTC.

V gene TRBV6-5 combines with J gene TRBJ2-2; 9 bases fit TRBD1. The CDR3 loop spans 14 amino acids. Germline lookup yields CDR1 MNHEY and CDR2 SVGAGI. V lost 6 bases to trimming and J lost 5 bases; unmatched junction nucleotides: 4. The CDR3 DNA sequence: TGTGCCAGCAGAGACAGGGGGGGAACCGGGGAGCTGTTTTTT. Its translation: CASRDRGGTGELFF.

This clone has only one observation. A junction end diverges from the germline sequence, so it may reflect a read error. Other DNA variants within this sample encode the same CDR3. The chain couples TRBV2 to TRBJ1-2; D gene ambiguous. The CDR3 sequence is 14 residues long. CDR1 and CDR2 from the germline V gene are SNHLY and FYNNEI. The CDR3 DNA reads TGTGCCAGTAGTGAAGCGGGAGCTAACTATGGCTACACCTTC. Translation gives CASSEAGANYGYTF.

V is TRBV30 and J is TRBJ2-1, with 14 bases aligning to TRBD2. Looked up from germline, CDR1 is GTSNPN and CDR2 is SVGIG (reference sequence). The CDR3 runs 15 residues. With V trimmed by 2 bases and J by 8 bases, 5 bases remained unmatched. DNA of the CDR3: TGTGCCTGGAGTTTGGGACTAGCGGGAGAGGATGAGCAGTTCTTC. It specifies CAWSLGLAGEDEQFF.

V is TRBV11-2 and J is TRBJ1-2; D is unresolved. This CDR3 region has 14 residues. With 0 bases removed from V and 2 bases from J, the gap between germline ends came to 7 bases. Germline V gene sequence: CDR1 SGHAT, CDR2 FQNNGV. CDR3 sequence reads: CASSLDLENYGYTF. CDR3 DNA sequence: TGTGCCAGCAGCTTAGATCTGGAGAACTATGGCTACACCTTC.

The chain recombines TRBV19 with TRBJ1-2; D is unresolved. With 8 bases removed from V and 2 bases from J, the gap between germline ends came to 12 bases. CDR1 LNHDA and CDR2 SQIVND come from the germline V gene (reference sequence). This CDR3 is 13 amino acids long. CDR3 sequence reads: CASFGVTNYGYTF. The CDR3, as DNA: TGTGCCAGTTTCGGGGTCACCAACTATGGCTACACCTTC.

V usage is TRBV11-2 and J usage is TRBJ2-3; D is possibly TRBD1 (5 bases). The V and J ends lost 5 bases and 1 base respectively, with 19 bases between them. Germline values: CDR1 SGHAT, CDR2 FQNNGV. The CDR3 loop spans 17 amino acids. The CDR3 nucleotides are TGTGCCAGCAGCCCGATTAAGGGGTCGATCGGCACAGATACGCAGTATTTT. Protein product: CASSPIKGSIGTDTQYF.

The genes are TRBV4-1 and TRBJ2-5; tentative D call: TRBD2 (6 bases). The DNA end is a closer match to TRBJ2-7, so the J assignment may be wrong. The V gene's germline CDR1 is MGHRA and CDR2 YSYEKL. CDR3 length: 16 amino acids. The CDR3 loop is CASSQGSTGESYEQYF. The CDR3 DNA is TGCGCCAGCAGCCAAGGGTCGACGGGGGAATCCTACGAGCAGTACTTC.

The chain carries TRBV28 and TRBJ2-1; weak D call: TRBD2 (5 bases). The V end was cut by 3 bases, the J end by 0 bases, with 9 bases between. CDR3 length: 15 residues. Germline-derived CDR1 and CDR2 are MDHEN and SYDVKM. The CDR3 reads CASSLGGYSYNEQFF. The CDR3 bases are TGTGCCAGCAGTTTGGGCGGGTACTCCTACAATGAGCAGTTCTTC.

This clone was counted a single time. The rearrangement uses TRBV6-5 and TRBJ2-1; 10 bases are a match to TRBD2. The CDR3 has 15 residues. Germline CDR1 is MNHEY and CDR2 is SVGAGI. V trimming: 4 bases; J trimming: 8 bases; junction bases outside the gene matches: 8. CDR3 region: CASSSSGSGRYEQFF. The CDR3 DNA follows: TGTGCCAGCAGTTCTAGCGGGAGTGGAAGGTATGAGCAGTTCTTC.

V usage is TRBV5-1 and J usage is TRBJ2-3; D is uncertain. Germline V gene sequence: CDR1 SGHRS, CDR2 YFSETQ. This CDR3 is 15 amino acids long. Trimming pared 0 bases from V and 4 bases from J, leaving 12 bases between. CDR3 sequence: CASSLAGYNSDTQYF. The CDR3 region has the DNA TGCGCCAGCAGCTTGGCTGGCTACAACTCAGATACGCAGTATTTT.

This chain links TRBV27 with TRBJ1-2, with D hard to call. V lost 5 bases and J 4 bases, leaving 17 bases between the germline ends. The CDR3 is 15 residues long. The germline V gene has CDR1 MNHEY and CDR2 SMNVEV (reference sequence). In DNA, the CDR3 is TGTGCCAGCAGTCAAAAGCCGGACCGTTTCTATGGCTACACCTTC. Residues: CASSQKPDRFYGYTF.

This clone was counted between two and nine times. V usage is TRBV7-9 and J usage is TRBJ1-4, with unresolved D. CDR1 is SEHNR and CDR2 is FQNEAQ in the germline V gene (reference sequence). CDR3 length equals 17 residues. Deletions cut 2 bases from V and 7 bases from J, with 20 bases between. The CDR3 DNA reads as TGTGCCAGCAGCTTAAAGCTCGGACGGCCTTCGAGTGAAAAACTGTTTTTT. Its translation: CASSLKLGRPSSEKLFF. Looking up the rest from reference TRBV7-9 and TRBJ1-4 gives the full variable domain: DTGVSQNPRHKITKRGQNVTFRCDPISEHNRLYWYRQTLGQGPEFLTYFQNEAQLEKSRLLSDRFSAERPKGSFSTLEIQRTEQGDSAMYLCASSLKLGRPSSEKLFFGSGTQLSVL.

The chain joins TRBV12-5 to TRBJ2-1; no definite D call. Germline CDR1 is LGHNT and CDR2 is FRNRAP. This CDR3 region has 16 residues. The V and J ends lost 2 bases and 3 bases respectively, with 14 bases between them. CDR3 coding DNA: TGTGCTAGTGGTTTGCAAATAAATCTCAACTACAATGAGCAGTTCTTC. It is translated as CASGLQINLNYNEQFF.

The chain couples TRBV5-5 to TRBJ1-3; D unclear. Germline CDR1 reads SGHKS; CDR2 reads YYEKEE (reference sequence). The CDR3 spans 15 residues. With 1 base removed from V and 6 bases from J, the gap between germline ends came to 14 bases. The CDR3 DNA reads as TGTGCCAGCAGCTTGTATCCGGGAGCGGAAAACACCATATATTTT. Amino acid sequence: CASSLYPGAENTIYF.

V gene TRBV11-2 combines with J gene TRBJ2-7; TRBD1 matches 9 bases. The V segment lost 4 bases and the J segment 3 bases; nucleotides outside the gene matches: 7. This CDR3 region has 15 residues. Germline CDR1 and CDR2: SGHAT and FQNNGV. CDR3 nucleotide sequence: TGTGCCAGCAGCTCTTCGACAGGGGGTAGCTACGAGCAGTACTTC. Translated: CASSSSTGGSYEQYF.